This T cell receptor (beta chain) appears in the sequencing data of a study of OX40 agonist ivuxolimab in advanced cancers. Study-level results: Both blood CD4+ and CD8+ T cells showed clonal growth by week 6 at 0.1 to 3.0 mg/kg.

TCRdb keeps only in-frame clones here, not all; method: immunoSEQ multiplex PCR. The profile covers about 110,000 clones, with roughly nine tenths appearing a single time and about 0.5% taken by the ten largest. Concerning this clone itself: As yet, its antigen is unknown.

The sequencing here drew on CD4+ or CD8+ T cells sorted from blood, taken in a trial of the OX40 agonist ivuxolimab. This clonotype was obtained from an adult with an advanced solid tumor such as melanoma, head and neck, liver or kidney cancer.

CDR3 in DNA: TGTGCCCCGGGGGACAGCTCCAGAAAACTGTTTTTT. This gives the protein CAPGDSSRKLFF. This chain links TRBV30 with TRBJ1-4, with TRBD1 identical over 7 bases. The CDR3 is made up of 12 amino acids. Germline V gene sequence: CDR1 GTSNPN, CDR2 SVGIG (reference sequence). J was trimmed by 10 bases and V by 8 bases; bases with no gene match: 10.